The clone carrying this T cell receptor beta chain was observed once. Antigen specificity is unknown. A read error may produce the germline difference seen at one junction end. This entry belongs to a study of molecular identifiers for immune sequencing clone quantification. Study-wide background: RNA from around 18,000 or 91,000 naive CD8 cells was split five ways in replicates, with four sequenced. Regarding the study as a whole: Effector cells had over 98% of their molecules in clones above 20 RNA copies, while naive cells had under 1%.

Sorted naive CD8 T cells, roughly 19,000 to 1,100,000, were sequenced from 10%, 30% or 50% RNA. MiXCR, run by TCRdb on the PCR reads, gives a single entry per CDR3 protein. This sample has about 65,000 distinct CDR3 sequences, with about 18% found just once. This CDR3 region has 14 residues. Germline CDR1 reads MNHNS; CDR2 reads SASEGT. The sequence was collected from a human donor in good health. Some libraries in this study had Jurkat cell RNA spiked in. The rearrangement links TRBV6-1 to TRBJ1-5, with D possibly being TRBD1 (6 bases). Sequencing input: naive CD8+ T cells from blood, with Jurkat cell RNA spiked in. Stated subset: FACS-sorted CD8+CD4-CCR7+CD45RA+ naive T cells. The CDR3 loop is CASSDRNSDQPQHF. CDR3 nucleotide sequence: TGTGCCAGCAGCGACAGGAATAGCGATCAGCCCCAGCATTTT.